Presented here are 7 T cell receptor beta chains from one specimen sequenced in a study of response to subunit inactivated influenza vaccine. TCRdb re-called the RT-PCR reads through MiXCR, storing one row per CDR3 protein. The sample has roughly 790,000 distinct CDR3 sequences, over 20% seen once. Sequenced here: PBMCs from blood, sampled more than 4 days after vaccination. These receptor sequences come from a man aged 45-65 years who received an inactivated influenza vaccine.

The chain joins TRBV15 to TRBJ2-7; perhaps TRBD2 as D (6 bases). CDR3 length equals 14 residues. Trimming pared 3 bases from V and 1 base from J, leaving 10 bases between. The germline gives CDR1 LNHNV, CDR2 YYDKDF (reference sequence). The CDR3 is CATSRAGKSYEQYF. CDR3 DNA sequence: TGTGCCACCAGCAGGGCGGGGAAGTCCTACGAGCAGTACTTC.

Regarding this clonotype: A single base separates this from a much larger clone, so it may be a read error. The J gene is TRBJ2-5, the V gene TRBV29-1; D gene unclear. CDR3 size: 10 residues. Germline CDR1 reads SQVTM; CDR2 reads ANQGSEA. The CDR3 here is CSVIRTAQHF. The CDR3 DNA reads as TGCAGCGTAATCCGTACGGCCCAGCACTTC.

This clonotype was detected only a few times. This CDR3 reads CASRSGQAGTQTQYF. The CDR3 bases are TGTGCCAGCAGATCCGGACAGGCCGGAACGCAGACCCAGTACTTC. V is TRBV5-5 and J is TRBJ2-5; 7 nucleotides line up with TRBD1. Germline-derived CDR1 and CDR2 are SGHKS and YYEKEE (reference sequence). V shed 5 bases and J 6 bases; nucleotides not matched to a gene: 13. The CDR3 is 15 amino acids.

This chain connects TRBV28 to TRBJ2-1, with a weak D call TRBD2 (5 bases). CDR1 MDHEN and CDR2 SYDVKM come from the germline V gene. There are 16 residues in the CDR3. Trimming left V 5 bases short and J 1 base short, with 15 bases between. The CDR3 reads CASSPRMRVSYNEQFF. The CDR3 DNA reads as TGTGCCAGCAGTCCTCGTATGCGGGTGTCCTACAATGAGCAGTTCTTC.

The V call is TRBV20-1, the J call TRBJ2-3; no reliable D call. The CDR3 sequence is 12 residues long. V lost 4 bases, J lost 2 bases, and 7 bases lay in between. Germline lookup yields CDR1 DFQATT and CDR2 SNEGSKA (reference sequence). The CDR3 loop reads CSAIRATDTQYF. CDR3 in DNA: TGCAGTGCTATTCGGGCCACAGATACGCAGTATTTT.

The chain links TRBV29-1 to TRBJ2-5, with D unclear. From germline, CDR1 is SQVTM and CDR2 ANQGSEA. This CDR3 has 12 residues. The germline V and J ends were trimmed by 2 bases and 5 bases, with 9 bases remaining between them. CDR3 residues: CSVELGSETQYF. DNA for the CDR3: TGCAGCGTTGAACTGGGGTCTGAGACCCAGTACTTC.

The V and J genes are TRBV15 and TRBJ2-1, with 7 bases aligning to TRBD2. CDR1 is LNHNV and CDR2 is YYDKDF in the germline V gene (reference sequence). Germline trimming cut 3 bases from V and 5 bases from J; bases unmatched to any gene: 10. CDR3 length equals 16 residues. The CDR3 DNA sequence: TGTGCCACCAGCAGGCCTATCCAAGCGGGGAACAATGAGCAGTTCTTC. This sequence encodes CATSRPIQAGNNEQFF.